Presented here are 26 T cell receptor beta chains from one specimen sequenced in a study of tumor and adjacent non-tumor tissue in lung cancer. The library came from three nested PCR rounds adapted from ARM-PCR protocols. TCRdb passed the multiplex PCR reads through MiXCR, listing each CDR3 protein once. The sample has over 110,000 distinct CDR3 sequences, around 61% seen once. RNA was extracted from bulk tissue without any cell sorting. Sequenced material: lung tumor tissue. These receptors were taken from a man aged 55 to 69 with small cell lung cancer.

This clonotype has a handful of counts. The chain is built from TRBV12-3 or TRBV12-4 and TRBJ2-1; D unclear. Trimming left V 8 bases short and J 6 bases short, with 11 bases between. The CDR3 spans 12 residues. CDR3 loop: CASGSWANEQFF. The CDR3 DNA reads as TGTGCCAGCGGCTCCTGGGCCAATGAGCAGTTCTTC.

This rearrangement joins TRBV7-9 to TRBJ2-1, with TRBD1 as a possible D gene (6 bases). Germline CDR1 SEHNR, CDR2 FQNEAQ (reference sequence). V gave up 8 bases and J gave up 4 bases, with 15 bases separating them. The CDR3 is 14 residues long. This CDR3 is CASRRDMGYNEQFF. The CDR3 nucleotides read TGTGCCAGCCGCCGGGACATGGGATACAATGAGCAGTTCTTC.

The rearrangement joins TRBV19 to TRBJ1-5; the D gene is possibly TRBD1 (6 bases). The CDR3 sequence is 16 residues long. Trimming stripped 7 bases from V and 5 bases from J, with 21 bases between. Germline V gene lookup returns CDR1 LNHDA and CDR2 SQIVND (reference sequence). The CDR3 reads CASNPWSDRPHQPQHF. The CDR3 region has the DNA TGTGCCAGTAACCCCTGGTCGGACAGACCACATCAGCCCCAGCATTTT. The variable domain in full, with the rest retrieved from reference TRBV19 and TRBJ1-5, is DGGITQSPKYLFRKEGQNVTLSCEQNLNHDAMYWYRQDPGQGLRLIYYSQIVNDFQKGDIAEGYSVSREKKESFPLTVTSAQKNPTAFYLCASNPWSDRPHQPQHFGDGTRLSIL.

This clonotype has just a few counts. The chain couples TRBV10-3 to TRBJ1-1, with D hard to call. CDR1 and CDR2 from the germline V gene are ENHRY and SYGVKD. Trimming took 6 bases from V and 1 from J, leaving 9 bases between them. The CDR3 extends over 13 amino acids. The CDR3 here is CAIRLDGNTEAFF. The CDR3 nucleotides are TGTGCCATCAGACTTGACGGGAACACTGAAGCTTTCTTT.

By sample fraction, this clonotype is medium-sized (0.01 to 0.1%). This chain joins TRBV11-2 and TRBJ2-1, with D perhaps matching TRBD2 (5 bases). V lost 8 bases, J lost 7 bases, and 12 bases lay in between. Germline assignment: CDR1 SGHAT and CDR2 FQNNGV. The CDR3 is made up of 12 amino acids. The CDR3 spells CASSRGRNEQFF. In DNA, the CDR3 is TGTGCCAGCTCCCGAGGGCGGAATGAGCAGTTCTTC.

For this clonotype: At one end, the junction sequence differs from germline, possibly due to a read error. The chain joins TRBV11-3 to TRBJ2-1; D uncertain. The germline CDR1 and CDR2 sequences are SGHNT and YENEEA. The CDR3 length is 14 residues. CDR3 residues: CASGLMADLSEQFF. The CDR3 coding sequence is TGTGCCAGCGGCTTAATGGCGGATTTGAGTGAGCAGTTCTTC.

Points on this clonotype: A read error may account for a junction end that differs from germline. CDR3 sequence: CACSLQGTGRYEQYF. In DNA form, the CDR3 reads TGTGCCTGCAGTTTACAAGGGACAGGGCGCTACGAGCAGTACTTC. The chain uses TRBV12-3 or TRBV12-4 and TRBJ2-7, with 9 positions matching TRBD1. This CDR3 region has 15 residues.

Worth noting for this clonotype: In this CDR3 the conserved last residue, phenylalanine or tryptophan, is missing, so a read error is likely. This chain uses TRBV4-1 with TRBJ2-1; D gene ambiguous. This CDR3 comprises 15 residues. The germline CDR1 and CDR2 sequences are MGHRA and YSYEKL. The V gene lost 0 bases and the J gene lost 8 bases, with 14 bases spanning the gap. The chain's CDR3 is CASSQDTHSGYEQFS. The DNA of the CDR3 is TGCGCCAGCAGCCAAGATACACATTCGGGCTATGAGCAGTTCTCC.

Points on this clonotype: Germline and junction disagree at one end, which may indicate a read error. The chain links TRBV6-5 to TRBJ1-6, with D possibly matching TRBD1 (5 bases). The length of the CDR3 is 16 residues. The germline gives CDR1 MNHEY, CDR2 SVGAGI. Here the CDR3 reads CVSSYGFGGLNSPLHF. The CDR3 DNA follows: TGTGTCAGCAGTTATGGTTTTGGGGGACTTAATTCACCCCTCCACTTT.

Notes on this clonotype: One end of the junction varies from germline; a read error may be responsible. The chain uses TRBV6-6 and TRBJ2-1, with 12 positions matching TRBD2. This CDR3 is 17 amino acids long. The V gene's germline CDR1 is MNHNY and CDR2 SVGAGI (reference sequence). In nucleotides, the CDR3 is TGTGCCAGCAGTTGGTTCGCTAGCGGGAGGGCCTACAGTGAGCAGTTCTTC. Protein product: CASSWFASGRAYSEQFF.

This rearrangement joins TRBV7-9 to TRBJ2-1, with 9 bases that match TRBD2. CDR1 and CDR2 (germline): SEHNR, FQNEAQ (reference sequence). The V segment lost 5 bases and the J segment 9 bases; nucleotides outside the gene matches: 11. This CDR3 is built from 15 residues. CDR3 sequence reads: CASSPLAGIGGEQFF. CDR3 in DNA: TGTGCCAGCAGCCCCCTAGCGGGAATTGGTGGTGAGCAGTTCTTC.

With respect to this clonotype: Being one base from a much bigger clone, this may be a read error. The chain uses TRBV12-3 or TRBV12-4 and TRBJ1-1; the D gene is possibly TRBD1 (5 bases). This CDR3 comprises 12 residues. CDR3: CASSVVGTESFF. CDR3 DNA sequence: TGTGCCAGCAGTGTGGTGGGGACTGAATCTTTCTTT.

The chain combines TRBV20-1 with TRBJ2-3; 10 bases align to TRBD1. The length of the CDR3 is 14 residues. CDR1 is DFQATT and CDR2 is SNEGSKA in the germline V gene (reference sequence). The ends lost 6 bases at V and 4 bases at J; junction bases unmatched: 7. CDR3 bases: TGCAGTGCGCGTCGGGACAGGGGCGCAGATACGCAGTATTTT. Translation: CSARRDRGADTQYF.

This chain uses TRBV6-1 with TRBJ2-7; D is possibly TRBD1 (6 bases). Germline lookup yields CDR1 MNHNS and CDR2 SASEGT. This CDR3 has 14 residues. The CDR3 DNA reads TGTGCCAGCAATGAAGAGACCAGGGGCTACGAACAGTACGTC. This translates into CASNEETRGYEQYV.

As to this clonotype: A read error may explain this, as a much larger clone is one base away. V and J are TRBV12-3 or TRBV12-4 and TRBJ1-1; D remains ambiguous. The length of the CDR3 is 14 residues. The ends were cut back, 5 bases at V and 4 bases at J, with 14 bases in the middle. The CDR3 loop is CASSLQFGITEAFF. For the CDR3, the DNA is TGTGCCAGCAGTCTCCAGTTCGGGATCACTGAAGCTTTCTTT.

The chain carries TRBV20-1 and TRBJ2-3, with 7 bases that match TRBD2. The CDR3 length is 17 residues. V shed 8 bases, J shed 0 bases, and the junction held 17 bases outside the gene matches. CDR1 and CDR2 (germline): DFQATT, SNEGSKA (reference sequence). CDR3: CSTGPSSGSASTDTQYF. The DNA for the CDR3 is TGCAGTACTGGCCCATCTAGCGGAAGTGCTAGCACAGATACGCAGTATTTT.

This clonotype is termed medium-sized. This chain uses TRBV11-2 with TRBJ2-1, with a tentative D call TRBD2 (6 bases). V shed 2 bases and J shed 3 bases, with 17 bases lying between them. The CDR3 runs to 17 residues. Germline V lookup: CDR1 SGHAT, CDR2 FQNNGV. The chain's CDR3 is CASSLRFGSSVYNEQFF. As DNA, the CDR3 is TGTGCCAGCAGCTTAAGGTTTGGGTCTAGCGTCTACAATGAGCAGTTCTTC.

This clonotype is classed as medium-sized (0.01 to 0.1%). The V and J genes are TRBV11-2 and TRBJ2-3, with D hard to call. Trimming stripped 5 bases from V and 6 bases from J, with 9 bases between. Germline V gives CDR1 SGHAT, CDR2 FQNNGV. The CDR3 runs to 12 residues. CDR3 sequence reads: CASSPTVDTQYF. For the CDR3, the DNA is TGTGCCAGCAGCCCTACGGTGGATACGCAGTATTTT.

This clonotype was recorded once. The CDR3 ends on some other residue instead of the conserved phenylalanine or tryptophan, so this is likely a read error. CDR3 loop: CASRQNTGKLFL. CDR3 bases: TGTGCCAGCAGACAGAATACCGGGAAGCTGTTTCTT. The rearrangement uses TRBV11-1 and TRBJ2-2; D possibly corresponds to TRBD2 (5 bases). The CDR3 spans 12 residues. CDR1 and CDR2 (germline): SGHAT, FQDESV (reference sequence).

With respect to this clonotype: Since a much larger clone is just one base distant, this may be a read error. The rearrangement links TRBV20-1 to TRBJ2-5; D not resolved. The germline gives CDR1 DFQATT, CDR2 SNEGSKA (reference sequence). The CDR3 consists of 11 residues. The V and J ends lost 8 bases and 7 bases respectively, with 14 bases between them. The DNA of the CDR3 is TGCAGTCAAGAAGAGTTGGGGACCCAGTACTTC. It codes for CSQEELGTQYF.

The chain employs TRBV2 and TRBJ2-5; D ambiguous. Deletions cut 2 bases from V and 14 bases from J, with 18 bases between. There are 13 residues in the CDR3. CDR1 is SNHLY, CDR2 FYNNEI, per germline. CDR3 sequence: CASSEIDGDVIYF. The DNA for the CDR3 is TGTGCCAGCAGTGAAATTGACGGCGATGTTATATACTTC.

Concerning this clonotype itself: Mismatch with germline at one junction end may stem from a read error. This chain links TRBV6-5 with TRBJ2-1; unclear D gene. Per germline, CDR1 MNHEY and CDR2 SVGAGI. The CDR3 contains 14 residues. The CDR3 region has the DNA TGTGCCAGCAGTTATCGGGTCACCTACAATGAGCAGTCCTTC. This sequence encodes CASSYRVTYNEQSF.

Notes on this clonotype: An end of the junction does not agree with germline; a read error may underlie this. The V and J genes are TRBV20-1 and TRBJ2-7; 8 nucleotides line up with TRBD1. The CDR3 runs 20 residues. The germline V gene has CDR1 DFQATT and CDR2 SNEGSKA (reference sequence). This CDR3 reads CNASWGSGQDVVGREREQYF. As DNA, the CDR3 is TGCAATGCTAGTTGGGGATCGGGACAGGATGTTGTGGGGCGGGAACGTGAGCAGTACTTC.

This chain links TRBV7-9 with TRBJ2-3; D remains ambiguous. Germline V lookup: CDR1 SEHNR, CDR2 FQNEAQ (reference sequence). There are 14 residues in the CDR3. Trimming took 1 base from V and 4 from J, leaving 9 bases between them. CDR3 residues: CASSLDWESDTQYF. CDR3 sequence (DNA): TGTGCCAGCAGCTTAGATTGGGAATCAGATACGCAGTATTTT.

The CDR3 sequence: CASDWGDQNEQFF. Here the CDR3 DNA reads TGTGCCAGCGATTGGGGGGATCAGAACGAGCAGTTCTTC. The rearrangement links TRBV6-1 to TRBJ2-1; TRBD2 is a possible D gene (6 bases). The germline gives CDR1 MNHNS, CDR2 SASEGT. The CDR3 loop spans 13 amino acids. Trimming stripped 8 bases from V and 10 bases from J, with 18 bases between.

In regard to this clonotype: Just one base apart from a much larger clone, this may be a read error. The conserved phenylalanine or tryptophan is not found at the CDR3 terminus, so this likely reflects a read error. This sequence joins TRBV20-1 and TRBJ2-3; 8 nucleotides agree with TRBD2. The CDR3 covers 14 residues. V was clipped by 5 bases and J by 6 bases; unmatched bases: 10. The V gene's germline CDR1 is DFQATT and CDR2 SNEGSKA (reference sequence). The CDR3 here is CSAQRESSRDTQYV. CDR3 sequence (DNA): TGCAGTGCTCAGCGGGAGTCTAGCAGGGATACGCAGTATGTT.